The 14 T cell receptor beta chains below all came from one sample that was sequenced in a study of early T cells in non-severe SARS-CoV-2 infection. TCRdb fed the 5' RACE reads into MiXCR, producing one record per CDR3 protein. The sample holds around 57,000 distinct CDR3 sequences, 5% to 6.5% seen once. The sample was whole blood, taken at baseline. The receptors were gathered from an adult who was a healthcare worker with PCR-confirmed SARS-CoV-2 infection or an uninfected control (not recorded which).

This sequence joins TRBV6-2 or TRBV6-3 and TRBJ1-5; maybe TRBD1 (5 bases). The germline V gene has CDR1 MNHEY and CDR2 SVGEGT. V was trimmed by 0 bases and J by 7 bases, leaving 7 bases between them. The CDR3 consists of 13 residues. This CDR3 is CASSYSPGQPQHF. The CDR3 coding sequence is TGTGCCAGCAGTTACTCGCCAGGGCAGCCCCAGCATTTT.

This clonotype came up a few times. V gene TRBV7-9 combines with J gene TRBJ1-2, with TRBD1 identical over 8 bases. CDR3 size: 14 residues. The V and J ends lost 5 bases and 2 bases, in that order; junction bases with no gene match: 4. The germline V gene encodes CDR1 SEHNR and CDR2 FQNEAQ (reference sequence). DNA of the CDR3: TGTGCCAGCAGCACGGGACAGGCAAACTATGGCTACACCTTC. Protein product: CASSTGQANYGYTF.

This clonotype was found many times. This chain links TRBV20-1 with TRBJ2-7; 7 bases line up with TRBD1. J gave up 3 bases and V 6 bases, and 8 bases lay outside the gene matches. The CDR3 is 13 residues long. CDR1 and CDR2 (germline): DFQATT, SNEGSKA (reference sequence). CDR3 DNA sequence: TGCAGTGCCGAAGACAGGGTTGGCTACGAGCAGTACTTC. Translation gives CSAEDRVGYEQYF.

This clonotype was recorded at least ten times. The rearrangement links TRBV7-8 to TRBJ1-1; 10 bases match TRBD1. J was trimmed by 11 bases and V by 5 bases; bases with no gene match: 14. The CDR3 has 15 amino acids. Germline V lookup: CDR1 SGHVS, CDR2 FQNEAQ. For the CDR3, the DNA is TGTGCCAGCAGCGCGACAGGGGGCGCGCGATTAAGGGCTTTCTTT. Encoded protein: CASSATGGARLRAFF.

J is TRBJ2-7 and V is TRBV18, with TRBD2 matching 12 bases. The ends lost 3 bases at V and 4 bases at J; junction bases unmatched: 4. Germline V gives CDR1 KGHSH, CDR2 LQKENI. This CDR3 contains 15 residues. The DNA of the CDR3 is TGTGCCAGCTCACCGATCGGGACTAGCGGGTACGAGCAGTACTTC. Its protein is CASSPIGTSGYEQYF.

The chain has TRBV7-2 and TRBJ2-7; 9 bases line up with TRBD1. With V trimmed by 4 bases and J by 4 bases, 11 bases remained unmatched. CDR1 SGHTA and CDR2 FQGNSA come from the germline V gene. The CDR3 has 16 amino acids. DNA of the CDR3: TGTGCCAGCAGCTCCAGACCGGGACAGGGAGGATACGAGCAGTACTTC. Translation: CASSSRPGQGGYEQYF.

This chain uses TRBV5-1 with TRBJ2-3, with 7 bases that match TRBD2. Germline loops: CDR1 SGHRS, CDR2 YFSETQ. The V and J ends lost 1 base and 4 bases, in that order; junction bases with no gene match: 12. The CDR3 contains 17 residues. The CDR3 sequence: CASSLHGREPVSDTQYF. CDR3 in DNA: TGCGCCAGCAGCTTGCATGGGCGGGAGCCCGTATCAGATACGCAGTATTTT.

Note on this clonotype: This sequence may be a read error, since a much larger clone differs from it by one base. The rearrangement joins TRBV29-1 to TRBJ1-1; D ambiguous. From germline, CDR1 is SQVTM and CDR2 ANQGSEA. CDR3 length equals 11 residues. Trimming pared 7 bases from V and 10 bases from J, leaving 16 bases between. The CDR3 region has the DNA TGCAGCGGCACTAGCACTTCTGGAGCTTTCTTT. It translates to CSGTSTSGAFF.

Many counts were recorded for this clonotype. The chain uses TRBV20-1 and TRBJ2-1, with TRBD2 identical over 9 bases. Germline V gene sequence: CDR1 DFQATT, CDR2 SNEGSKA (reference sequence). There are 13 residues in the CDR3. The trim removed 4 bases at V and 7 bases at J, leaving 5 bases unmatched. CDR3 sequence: CSAKGLAWNEQFF. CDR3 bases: TGCAGTGCTAAGGGACTAGCATGGAATGAGCAGTTCTTC.

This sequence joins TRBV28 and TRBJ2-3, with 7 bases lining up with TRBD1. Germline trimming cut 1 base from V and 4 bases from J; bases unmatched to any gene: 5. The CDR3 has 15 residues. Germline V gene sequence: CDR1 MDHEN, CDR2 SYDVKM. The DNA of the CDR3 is TGTGCCAGCAGTTTATTCGCAGGGGGTGCAGATACGCAGTATTTT. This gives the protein CASSLFAGGADTQYF.

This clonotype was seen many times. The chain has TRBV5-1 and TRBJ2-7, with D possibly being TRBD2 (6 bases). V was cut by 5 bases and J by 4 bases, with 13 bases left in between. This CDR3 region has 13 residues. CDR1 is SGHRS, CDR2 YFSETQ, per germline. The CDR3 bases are TGCGCCAGCAGTACGGGAGAGACATACGAGCAGTACTTC. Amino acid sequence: CASSTGETYEQYF.

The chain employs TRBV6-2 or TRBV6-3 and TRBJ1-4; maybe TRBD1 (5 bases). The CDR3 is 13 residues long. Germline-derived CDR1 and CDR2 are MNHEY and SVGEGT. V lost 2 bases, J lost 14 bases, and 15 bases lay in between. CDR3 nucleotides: TGTGCCAGCAGTTACCTGGGACGGCGCAGGCTGTTTTTT. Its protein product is CASSYLGRRRLFF.

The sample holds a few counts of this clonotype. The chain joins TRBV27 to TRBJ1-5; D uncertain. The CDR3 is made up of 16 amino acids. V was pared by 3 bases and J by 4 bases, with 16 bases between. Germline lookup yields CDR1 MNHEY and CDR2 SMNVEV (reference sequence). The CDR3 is CASSFQFLGDNQPQHF. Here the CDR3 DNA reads TGTGCCAGCAGTTTTCAGTTCCTCGGGGATAATCAGCCCCAGCATTTT.

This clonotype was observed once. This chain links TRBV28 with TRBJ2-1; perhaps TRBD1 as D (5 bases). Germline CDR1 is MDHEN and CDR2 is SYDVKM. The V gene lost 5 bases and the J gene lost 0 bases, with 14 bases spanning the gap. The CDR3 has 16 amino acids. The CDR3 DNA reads TGTGCCAGCAGTATAAGACAGAGAAGCTCCTACAATGAGCAGTTCTTC. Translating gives CASSIRQRSSYNEQFF.